One and the same sample provided the 8 T cell receptor beta chains below, sequenced in a study of cytomegalovirus exposure and HLA in healthy donors. 60 Vbeta and 13 Jbeta primers were used in PCR. Produced via immunoSEQ multiplex PCR; TCRdb's table is partial and in-frame only. Here the sample spans approximately 100,000 clones, around four fifths being singletons. The sample taken for sequencing was PBMCs. These receptors all stem from a woman in her thirties or forties in good health and CMV-seronegative.

The chain links TRBV6-1 to TRBJ2-1; 8 positions match TRBD2. With V trimmed by 2 bases and J by 8 bases, 8 bases remained unmatched. The CDR3 contains 15 residues. Germline loops: CDR1 MNHNS, CDR2 SASEGT. The DNA of the CDR3 is TGTGCCAGCAGTGAATTCGGGGGGGCCGGTTATGAGCAGTTCTTC. Its translation: CASSEFGGAGYEQFF.

This chain uses TRBV9 with TRBJ1-2, with TRBD1 matching 7 bases. CDR3 length: 15 amino acids. The junction had 3 bases not matched to a gene; V was cut back by 0 bases and J by 1 base. Germline V gene lookup returns CDR1 SGDLS and CDR2 YYNGEE. The CDR3 DNA reads as TGTGCCAGCAGCGTAGCTACAGGGGTTAACTATGGCTACACCTTC. Its protein product is CASSVATGVNYGYTF.

The rearrangement joins TRBV14 to TRBJ1-2, with D possibly matching TRBD1 (5 bases). Germline V gene sequence: CDR1 SGHDN, CDR2 FVKESK. The CDR3 extends over 16 amino acids. Trimming cost V 2 bases and J 6 bases, with 19 bases left between them. CDR3 sequence: CASSQLGGAGRDGYTF. CDR3 in DNA: TGTGCCAGCAGCCAACTAGGAGGGGCCGGTAGAGATGGCTACACCTTC.

This clone was found a few times. This chain links TRBV15 with TRBJ1-3, with 8 bases lining up with TRBD1. Germline loops: CDR1 LNHNV, CDR2 YYDKDF (reference sequence). The CDR3 spans 16 residues. J was trimmed by 6 bases and V by 3 bases; bases with no gene match: 10. In DNA form, the CDR3 reads TGTGCCACCAGCAGCCTCTGGACAGGGACAGTAAACACCATATATTTT. Residues: CATSSLWTGTVNTIYF.

The chain is built from TRBV5-4 and TRBJ2-1; D might be TRBD2 (6 bases). V shed 3 bases and J shed 4 bases, with 14 bases lying between them. This CDR3 spans 15 amino acids. Germline V CDR1 and CDR2: SGHNT, YYREEE (reference sequence). Written as DNA, the CDR3 is TGTGCCAGCAGCTCAAGGGGACTTGTTTACAATGAGCAGTTCTTC. Its protein product is CASSSRGLVYNEQFF.

The chain has TRBV2 and TRBJ2-1; a possible D gene is TRBD1 (7 bases). Germline assignment: CDR1 SNHLY and CDR2 FYNNEI. The CDR3 is 16 residues long. Trimming shortened V by 6 bases and J by 0 bases, and 15 bases separated the two germline ends. DNA for the CDR3: TGTGCCAGCAGGGATTGGGGGGACAGCTCCTACAATGAGCAGTTCTTC. It translates to CASRDWGDSSYNEQFF.

The gene calls are TRBV7-8 and TRBJ2-7; TRBD1 agrees at 11 bases. CDR1 is SGHVS, CDR2 FQNEAQ, per germline. This CDR3 comprises 15 residues. Trimming removed 5 bases from V and 3 bases from J; junction bases left unmatched: 6. CDR3 in DNA: TGTGCCAGCAGCAAGACCGGGACAGGGGGCTACGAGCAGTACTTC. Translated: CASSKTGTGGYEQYF.

V and J are TRBV9 and TRBJ2-1; a weak D match, TRBD2 (5 bases). Trimming shortened V by 2 bases and J by 3 bases, and 12 bases separated the two germline ends. This CDR3 region has 15 residues. CDR1 and CDR2 (germline): SGDLS, YYNGEE. The CDR3 DNA reads as TGTGCCAGCAGCGTCGGGCTAGCTCACTACAATGAGCAGTTCTTC. Its protein is CASSVGLAHYNEQFF.